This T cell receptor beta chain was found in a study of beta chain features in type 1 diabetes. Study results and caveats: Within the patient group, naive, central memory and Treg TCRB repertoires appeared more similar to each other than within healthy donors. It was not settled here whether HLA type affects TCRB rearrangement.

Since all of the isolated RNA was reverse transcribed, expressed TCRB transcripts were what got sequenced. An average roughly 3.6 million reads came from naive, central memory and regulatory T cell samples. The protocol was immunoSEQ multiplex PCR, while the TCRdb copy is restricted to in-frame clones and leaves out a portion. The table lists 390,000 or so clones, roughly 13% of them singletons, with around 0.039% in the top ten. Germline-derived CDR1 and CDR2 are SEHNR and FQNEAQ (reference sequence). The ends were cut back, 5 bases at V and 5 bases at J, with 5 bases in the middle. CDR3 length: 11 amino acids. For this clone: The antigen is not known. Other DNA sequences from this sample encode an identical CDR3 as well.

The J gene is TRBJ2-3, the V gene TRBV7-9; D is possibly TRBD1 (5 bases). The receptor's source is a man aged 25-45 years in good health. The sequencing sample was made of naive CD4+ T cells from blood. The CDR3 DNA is TGTGCCAGCAGCCAGGGAGATACGCAGTATTTT. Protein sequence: CASSQGDTQYF.